The 17 T cell receptor beta chains in this list originate from one sample, sequenced in a study of Graves' ophthalmopathy and Graves' hyperthyroidism (dated by TCRdb to 2017 to 2018). Sequencing instrument: Illumina HiSeq 2000. For repertoire sequencing, TCR beta CDR3 regions were amplified from RNA transcripts. HTBI primers and the Qiagen OneStep RT-PCR kit were used in a first-round RT-PCR, which was followed by a second-round multiplex PCR, size selection and purification. TCRdb itself trimmed the public reads at Q25 with fastp, ran MiXCR and retained productive beta chains. Rows with a matching CDR3 protein are joined into one entry that keeps the most common DNA and genes. For this sample there are hundreds of thousands of distinct CDR3 sequences; about 20% appear just once. Roughly 6.9% of the sample comes from the top ten. The sample taken for sequencing was peripheral blood. The receptors derive from a woman aged 18-29 years with stable Graves' hyperthyroidism. Some clones in this sample may be carry-over from other donors' samples. Donor details come from another sample of the same person, matched by shared clones.

The chain is built from TRBV20-1 and TRBJ2-5, with D unresolved. Germline CDR1 reads DFQATT; CDR2 reads SNEGSKA (reference sequence). This CDR3 region has 10 residues. Deletions cut 3 bases from V and 5 bases from J, with 4 bases between. The CDR3 coding sequence is TGCAGTGCTAGTTATGAGACCCAGTACTTC. Its translation is CSASYETQYF.

This clonotype was counted once. This chain uses TRBV5-1 with TRBJ2-7; 9 bases are shared with TRBD1. Germline values: CDR1 SGHRS, CDR2 YFSETQ. CDR3 length: 15 residues. Trimming removed 7 bases from V and 6 bases from J; junction bases left unmatched: 14. The CDR3 region has the DNA TGCGCCAGCTGCCCCACGCCGGGACAGGGCGGCGAGCAGTACTTC. It translates to CASCPTPGQGGEQYF.

This clonotype was seen many times. V is TRBV5-1 and J is TRBJ2-7; tentatively, D is TRBD1 (5 bases). The CDR3 covers 15 residues. V lost 3 bases and J lost 3, with 16 bases in between. Germline values: CDR1 SGHRS, CDR2 YFSETQ. The CDR3 DNA follows: TGCGCCAGCAGCTCCTGGTTGGGGCCGGGCTACGAGCAGTACTTC. This codes for CASSSWLGPGYEQYF.

This clonotype was picked up one time. The chain uses TRBV11-3 and TRBJ1-1; D possibly corresponds to TRBD1 (5 bases). The CDR3 has 12 residues. Germline CDR1 and CDR2: SGHNT and YENEEA. The V end lost 6 bases, the J end lost 6 bases, and 11 bases lay between the germline ends. The CDR3, as DNA: TGTGCCAGCAGGCAGGACATTTCTGAAGCTTTCTTT. As protein: CASRQDISEAFF.

This chain uses TRBV7-6 with TRBJ1-2, with D unclear. Trimming left V 1 base short and J 5 bases short, with 14 bases between. From germline, CDR1 is SGHVS and CDR2 FNYEAQ. CDR3 size: 15 residues. CDR3 sequence: CASSLGSGSLYGYTF. DNA of the CDR3: TGTGCCAGCAGCTTAGGTTCAGGAAGTCTTTATGGCTACACCTTC.

The V call is TRBV19, the J call TRBJ2-7; a weak D match, TRBD1 (6 bases). From germline, CDR1 is LNHDA and CDR2 SQIVND (reference sequence). CDR3 length: 14 residues. Trimming shortened V by 3 bases and J by 4 bases, and 13 bases separated the two germline ends. The CDR3 spells CASSIVTGSYEQYF. The CDR3 coding sequence is TGTGCCAGTAGTATCGTTACAGGGAGTTACGAGCAGTACTTC.

Note on this clonotype: This may stem from a read error, because a much larger clone lies one nucleotide away. The V call is TRBV11-2, the J call TRBJ1-2; perhaps TRBD1 as D (5 bases). The V gene's germline CDR1 is SGHAT and CDR2 FQNNGV. The CDR3 loop spans 15 amino acids. This chain's CDR3 is CASSLDPQAHYGHTF. In DNA form, the CDR3 reads TGTGCCAGCAGCTTAGATCCACAGGCTCACTATGGCCACACCTTC.

In its sample, this clonotype was seen many times. The chain recombines TRBV12-3 or TRBV12-4 with TRBJ1-2, with D possibly being TRBD1 (6 bases). The CDR3 spans 15 residues. The V and J ends lost 6 bases and 3 bases respectively, with 17 bases between them. CDR3 in amino acids: CASSPLDRTYYGYTF. The CDR3, as DNA: TGTGCCAGCAGCCCGCTCGACAGGACCTACTATGGCTACACCTTC.

This clonotype was seen at least ten times. V and J are TRBV5-1 and TRBJ2-5; D perhaps matches TRBD2 (6 bases). Between the trimmed V and J ends, which lost 4 bases and 5 bases, there was a span of 15 bases. Germline V lookup: CDR1 SGHRS, CDR2 YFSETQ. The CDR3 covers 14 residues. The CDR3 coding sequence is TGCGCCAGCAGCACGTTATCGGAGGGGGAGACCCAGTACTTC. It translates to CASSTLSEGETQYF.

A note on this clonotype: A much larger clone differs by one base, so this may be a read error. The chain carries TRBV2 and TRBJ2-5; perhaps TRBD2 as D (6 bases). The CDR3 runs 14 residues. Germline V CDR1 and CDR2: SNHLY, FYNNEI. The CDR3 DNA sequence: TGTGCCAGCAGTGAAGCGCTCGGAGGGGAGACCCAGCACTTC. Protein sequence: CASSEALGGETQHF. Together with reference TRBV2 and TRBJ2-5, the CDR3 gives the full variable domain: EPEVTQTPSHQVTQMGQEVILRCVPISNHLYFYWYRQILGQKVEFLVSFYNNEISEKSEIFDDQFSVERPDGSNFTLKIRSTKLEDSAMYFCASSEALGGETQHFGPGTRLLVL.

At least ten counts were recorded for this clonotype. CDR3 coding DNA: TGTGCCAGCAGTTCGGCGGAGACCTCCTACGAGCAGTACTTC. Its protein is CASSSAETSYEQYF. The rearrangement joins TRBV12-3 or TRBV12-4 to TRBJ2-7; no definite D call. The CDR3 is 14 residues long. The V end was cut by 4 bases, the J end by 0 bases, with 10 bases between.

This clonotype appeared many times. The chain recombines TRBV20-1 with TRBJ2-5; D is unresolved. CDR1 and CDR2 (germline): DFQATT, SNEGSKA (reference sequence). The CDR3 is 12 residues long. The germline V and J ends were trimmed by 6 bases and 5 bases, with 13 bases remaining between them. As DNA, the CDR3 is TGCAGTGCCCCCCTGGTGGGTGAGACCCAGTACTTC. Translating it yields CSAPLVGETQYF.

The chain uses TRBV5-1 and TRBJ1-1, with a tentative D call TRBD1 (6 bases). CDR1 is SGHRS, CDR2 YFSETQ, per germline. The V and J ends lost 5 bases and 0 bases respectively, with 14 bases between them. The CDR3 runs 15 residues. CDR3 DNA sequence: TGCGCCAGCAGAAAAGGACAGACCATGAACACTGAAGCTTTCTTT. Protein: CASRKGQTMNTEAFF.

The V gene is TRBV6-1, the J gene TRBJ1-2, with D unresolved. Germline V gives CDR1 MNHNS, CDR2 SASEGT. There are 14 residues in the CDR3. Trimming stripped 3 bases from V and 4 bases from J, with 12 bases between. The CDR3 here is CASSELGRSYGYTF. The CDR3 DNA reads TGTGCCAGCAGTGAGCTTGGCAGGAGCTATGGCTACACCTTC.

This clonotype was picked up many times. The chain couples TRBV28 to TRBJ1-5; D is unclear. This CDR3 is built from 15 residues. In germline, CDR1 is MDHEN, CDR2 SYDVKM. V gave up 6 bases and J gave up 6 bases, with 18 bases separating them. CDR3 protein: CASSPFLRGSQPQHF. Here the CDR3 DNA reads TGTGCCAGCAGCCCCTTTTTACGGGGAAGTCAGCCCCAGCATTTT.

This clonotype was found many times. V usage is TRBV18 and J usage is TRBJ1-1; a weak D match, TRBD1 (5 bases). The CDR3 has 14 residues. V was trimmed by 3 bases and J by 5 bases, leaving 13 bases between them. Germline V gene data show CDR1 as KGHSH and CDR2 as LQKENI. The CDR3 region has the DNA TGTGCCAGCTCACCCAGGGATTTCGGTACTGAAGCTTTCTTT. Translated: CASSPRDFGTEAFF.

This clonotype was seen many times. The chain carries TRBV29-1 and TRBJ2-7; D unclear. The CDR3 length is 13 residues. Germline V gene data show CDR1 as SQVTM and CDR2 as ANQGSEA. V gave up 7 bases and J gave up 2 bases, with 15 bases separating them. CDR3 DNA sequence: TGCAGCGCCCTAAGACCTGTTCCCTACGAGCAGTACTTC. Protein sequence: CSALRPVPYEQYF.